This TCR beta chain is from a study of blood T cell repertoires in COVID-19. This clone has only one observation. Sequencing was performed with immunoSEQ multiplex PCR; in TCRdb, only in-frame clones are kept and a portion is missing. Of some 270,000 clones in the sample, 65% to 85% were seen once. The CDR3 is made up of 13 amino acids. Germline CDR1 reads MNHEY; CDR2 reads SVGAGI. Trimming left V 5 bases short and J 7 bases short, with 9 bases between. This sequence originates from a woman in her thirties or forties who had recovered from COVID-19. The rearrangement joins TRBV6-5 to TRBJ1-6, with no clear D. Sequenced input: peripheral blood. The CDR3 coding sequence is TGTGCCAGCAGTCAAACAGTAAATTCACCCCTCCACTTT. It is translated as CASSQTVNSPLHF.